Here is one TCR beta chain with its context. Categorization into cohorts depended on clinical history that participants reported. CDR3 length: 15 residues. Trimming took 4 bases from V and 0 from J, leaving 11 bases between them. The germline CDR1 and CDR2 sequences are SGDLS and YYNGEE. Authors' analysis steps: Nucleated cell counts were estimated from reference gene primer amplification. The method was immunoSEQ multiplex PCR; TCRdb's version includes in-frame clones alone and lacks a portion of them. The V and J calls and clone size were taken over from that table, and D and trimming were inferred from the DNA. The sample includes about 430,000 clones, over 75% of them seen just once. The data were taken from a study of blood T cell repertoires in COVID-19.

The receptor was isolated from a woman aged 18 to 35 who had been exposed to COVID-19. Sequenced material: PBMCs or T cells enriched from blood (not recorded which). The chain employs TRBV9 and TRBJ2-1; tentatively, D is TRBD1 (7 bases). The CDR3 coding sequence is TGTGCCAGCAGCAAGGAGGGGGCCTCCTACAATGAGCAGTTCTTC. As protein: CASSKEGASYNEQFF.